A selection of T cell receptor beta chains follows, all from one sample in a study of shared clonotypes between healthy human individuals. Repertoires were generated with immunoSEQ multiplex PCR, while TCRdb's copy carries only in-frame clones and drops some. Among about 1,800,000 clones listed, about 95% were seen once. The sample taken for sequencing was naive CD8+ T cells sorted from blood. All receptors come from a young man in good health. Both conserved end residues are part of each CDR3. The D gene is left open where the match is weak. Not every row has a clone size; where given, it reads once, few, many or a size class.

size,J,D,V,CDR3,DNA
.,TRBJ1-2,TRBD1,TRBV28,CASSFTGVDYGYTF,TGTGCCAGCAGTTTTACAGGGGTGGACTATGGCTACACCTTC
once,TRBJ2-1,.,TRBV13,CASSFRDINEQFF,TGTGCCAGCAGCTTCCGGGACATCAATGAGCAGTTCTTC
.,TRBJ2-3,.,TRBV28,CASSSGVTDTQYF,TGTGCCAGCAGTTCAGGGGTCACAGATACGCAGTATTTT
.,TRBJ2-1,.,TRBV5-1,CASSLTRGDDNEQFF,TGCGCCAGCTCCCTAACACGAGGCGATGACAATGAGCAGTTCTTC
.,TRBJ1-1,.,TRBV6-5,CASSYSLSTEAFF,TGTGCCAGCAGTTACTCCCTTTCCACGGAAGCTTTCTTT
.,TRBJ1-6,.,TRBV7-9,CASSSGNSPLHF,TGTGCCAGCAGTTCCGGTAATTCACCCCTCCACTTT
.,TRBJ2-3,TRBD2,TRBV7-6,CASSITLAEGTDTQYF,TGTGCCAGCAGCATCACACTAGCGGAGGGCACAGATACGCAGTATTTT
.,TRBJ2-3,TRBD2,TRBV6-6,CASSYELAGIADTQYF,TGTGCCAGCAGTTACGAACTAGCGGGGATTGCAGATACGCAGTATTTT
.,TRBJ2-7,TRBD1,TRBV2,CASRVGQGLNPGEYF,TGTGCCAGCAGAGTCGGACAGGGACTTAATCCAGGGGAGTACTTC
.,TRBJ2-7,.,TRBV27,CASSLSGLPPTYEQYF,TGTGCCAGCAGTTTATCGGGGCTTCCACCGACCTACGAGCAGTACTTC
.,TRBJ2-7,.,TRBV6-5,CASSWHPLSYEQYF,TGTGCCAGCAGTTGGCATCCCCTCTCCTACGAGCAGTACTTC
.,TRBJ2-2,TRBD2,TRBV9,CASSAFSGGTGELFF,TGTGCCAGCAGCGCATTTTCGGGAGGGACCGGGGAGCTGTTTTTT
.,TRBJ2-5,.,TRBV7-9,CASSLGSYGKGQETQYF,TGTGCCAGCAGCTTAGGGTCTTACGGGAAAGGTCAGGAGACCCAGTACTTC
.,TRBJ2-7,.,TRBV5-6,CASSKGYEQYF,TGTGCCAGCAGCAAGGGGTACGAGCAGTACTTC
.,TRBJ2-5,TRBD1,TRBV7-9,CASSPFRGQGEETQYF,TGTGCCAGCAGCCCCTTTCGGGGACAGGGGGAAGAGACCCAGTACTTC
.,TRBJ2-1,TRBD2,TRBV13,CASSPRAGASYNEQFF,TGTGCCAGCAGCCCACGGGCGGGAGCGAGTTACAATGAGCAGTTCTTC
.,TRBJ2-3,.,TRBV25-1,CASSWVGGDTQYF,TGTGCCAGCAGTTGGGTGGGGGGAGATACGCAGTATTTT
.,TRBJ1-5,TRBD1,TRBV28,CASSPRQGSQPQHF,TGTGCCAGCAGTCCTCGACAGGGGAGTCAGCCCCAGCATTTT
.,TRBJ2-7,.,TRBV27,CASGHGYEQYF,TGTGCCAGTGGACATGGCTACGAGCAGTACTTC
once,TRBJ1-5,.,TRBV10-3,CAISESLGLGNQPQHF,TGTGCCATCAGTGAGTCATTAGGGCTTGGCAATCAGCCCCAGCATTTT
.,TRBJ2-7,.,TRBV10-2,CASSDGLPYEQYF,TGCGCCAGCAGTGACGGGCTACCCTACGAGCAGTACTTC
.,TRBJ2-3,.,TRBV7-9,CASSVLPSDTDTQYF,TGTGCCAGCAGCGTGCTGCCGTCCGACACAGATACGCAGTATTTT
.,TRBJ2-1,TRBD1,TRBV11-2,CASSLVAGWGQDSNEQFF,TGTGCCAGCAGCTTAGTTGCAGGGTGGGGACAGGACTCTAATGAGCAGTTCTTC
.,TRBJ2-2,.,TRBV2,CASRDIPNTGELFF,TGTGCCAGCAGGGACATACCGAACACCGGGGAGCTGTTTTTT
.,TRBJ1-2,.,TRBV7-9,CASSHLSDYGYTF,TGTGCCAGCAGCCATCTCAGTGACTATGGCTACACCTTC
.,TRBJ1-1,TRBD1,TRBV5-4,CASSHRGKFRNTEAFF,TGTGCCAGCAGTCACAGGGGAAAATTCCGGAACACTGAAGCTTTCTTT